This T cell receptor beta chain was recovered during a study of shared clonotypes between healthy human individuals. Broader study findings: Among donors, sharing of clonotypes was expected to be affected by sequencing depth.

Selected positively for CCR7 and CD45RO-negative, naive CD8 cells excluded terminally differentiated effector memory CD45RA+ cells. This clone appeared once. Its antigen is still unknown. This table comes from immunoSEQ multiplex PCR, and its TCRdb copy is limited to in-frame clones, with some not included. The table lists some 740,000 clones, more than 85% of them singletons, with around 24% in the top ten. The CDR3 has 11 residues. Trimming removed 5 bases at V and 9 bases at J, with 8 bases between. CDR1 and CDR2 from the germline V gene are SEHNR and FQNEAQ (reference sequence). The source material was naive CD8+ T cells sorted from blood. The TCR comes from a man in his thirties or forties in good health. This chain joins TRBV7-9 and TRBJ2-1; no clear D gene. The DNA of the CDR3 is TGTGCCAGCAGCCTGGACGGTGAGCAGTTCTTC. Translation gives CASSLDGEQFF.